A selection of T cell receptor beta chains follows, all from one sample in a study of early T cells in non-severe SARS-CoV-2 infection. In TCRdb, the 5' RACE reads were re-called with MiXCR into one record per CDR3 protein. The sample comprises around 26,000 distinct CDR3 sequences, about 4.1% of which are singletons, and around 6% rests with the top ten. Sequenced: whole blood. The receptors come from an adult who was a healthcare worker with PCR-confirmed SARS-CoV-2 infection or an uninfected control (not recorded which). The CDR3 runs from the conserved cysteine through the conserved F or W. D genes are given only for firm matches. Size is omitted from some rows. Given values are once, few, many or a class for expanded clones.

J,size,D,V,CDR3,DNA
TRBJ2-1,few,TRBD2,TRBV19,CASSISSGGYNEQFF,TGTGCCAGTAGTATTTCTAGCGGGGGATACAATGAGCAGTTCTTC
TRBJ1-5,few,TRBD1,TRBV3-1,CASSQSDRVGQPQHF,TGTGCCAGCAGCCAATCGGACAGGGTAGGACAGCCCCAGCATTTT
TRBJ2-3,many,TRBD2,TRBV5-1,CASSLGTSGGPEDTQYF,TGCGCCAGCAGCTTGGGGACTAGCGGGGGGCCAGAGGATACGCAGTATTTT
TRBJ2-1,.,TRBD2,TRBV11-2,CASSLRGAGGGSYNEQFF,TGTGCCAGCAGCCTCCGAGGAGCGGGGGGGGGCTCCTACAATGAGCAGTTCTTC
TRBJ2-6,many,TRBD1,TRBV28,CASSPPGQLSGANVLTF,TGTGCCAGCAGTCCCCCGGGACAGCTATCTGGGGCCAACGTCCTGACTTTC
TRBJ1-4,many,.,TRBV20-1,CSARRGWNEKLFF,TGCAGTGCTAGACGGGGGTGGAATGAAAAACTGTTTTTT
TRBJ1-2,.,TRBD1,TRBV3-1,CASSQGTGGVGYTF,TGTGCCAGCAGCCAAGGCACAGGGGGCGTTGGCTACACCTTC
TRBJ1-5,many,.,TRBV7-8,CASSLVENQPQHF,TGTGCCAGCAGCTTAGTGGAAAACCAGCCCCAGCATTTT
TRBJ2-5,many,TRBD1,TRBV7-9,CASSRTGGRDETQYF,TGTGCCAGCAGCCGGACAGGGGGCAGGGACGAGACCCAGTACTTC
TRBJ2-7,many,TRBD1,TRBV7-2,CASSLRWDRVQYEQYF,TGTGCCAGCAGCTTAAGGTGGGACAGGGTACAGTACGAGCAGTACTTC
TRBJ2-1,many,TRBD2,TRBV28,CASSLTGGAGNEQFF,TGTGCCAGCAGTTTAACGGGGGGGGCAGGCAATGAGCAGTTCTTC
TRBJ2-1,many,.,TRBV6-2/TRBV6-3,CASSYVRDLLRNEQFF,TGTGCCAGCAGTTACGTTAGGGACCTCCTTCGGAATGAGCAGTTCTTC
TRBJ2-1,many,TRBD2,TRBV20-1,CSARDPAGGKNEQFF,TGCAGTGCTAGAGATCCGGCGGGGGGGAAGAATGAGCAGTTCTTC
TRBJ1-2,many,TRBD1,TRBV6-1,CASSEGTGTDGYTF,TGTGCCAGCAGTGAAGGGACAGGGACGGATGGCTACACCTTC
TRBJ2-1,many,.,TRBV7-2,CASSLQQTNEQFF,TGTGCCAGCAGCTTGCAGCAAACCAATGAGCAGTTCTTC
TRBJ1-2,many,.,TRBV12-3/TRBV12-4,CASSFGRVQGYTF,TGTGCCAGCAGTTTCGGCAGGGTGCAGGGCTACACCTTC
TRBJ2-5,medium-sized,TRBD2,TRBV2,CASSARGLDPETQYF,TGTGCCAGCAGTGCCCGGGGACTAGACCCAGAGACCCAGTACTTC
TRBJ1-6,many,.,TRBV27,CASSSPRGDNSPLHF,TGTGCCAGCAGTTCTCCCAGGGGCGATAATTCACCCCTCCACTTT
TRBJ1-5,.,TRBD1,TRBV6-1,CASRNRGDVQPQHF,TGTGCCAGCAGAAACAGGGGCGATGTCCAGCCCCAGCATTTT
TRBJ2-5,many,TRBD2,TRBV7-2,CASSLKFGLAVRTQYF,TGTGCCAGCAGCCTAAAATTCGGACTAGCCGTACGAACCCAGTACTTC
TRBJ1-3,many,.,TRBV4-3,CASSSEAGNTIYF,TGCGCCAGCAGCTCAGAGGCTGGAAACACCATATATTTT
TRBJ2-7,many,TRBD1,TRBV6-6,CASSPGTGGSYEQYF,TGTGCCAGCAGCCCCGGGACAGGGGGCTCCTACGAGCAGTACTTC
TRBJ2-3,.,.,TRBV2,CASSVQGLSTDTQYF,TGTGCCAGCAGTGTACAGGGCCTAAGCACAGATACGCAGTATTTT
TRBJ2-1,many,.,TRBV12-3/TRBV12-4,CASAFPYNEQFF,TGTGCCAGTGCCTTCCCCTACAATGAGCAGTTCTTC
TRBJ1-4,many,.,TRBV7-9,CASSLLGANEKLFF,TGTGCCAGCAGCTTATTGGGGGCGAATGAAAAACTGTTTTTT
TRBJ2-1,many,.,TRBV11-2,CASSFIRVEQFF,TGTGCCAGCAGCTTCATTAGGGTAGAGCAGTTCTTC
TRBJ2-3,many,.,TRBV4-3,CASSQGAGTDTQYF,TGCGCCAGCAGCCAAGGTGCGGGCACAGATACGCAGTATTTT
TRBJ1-2,many,TRBD1,TRBV19,CASSRTGGLIGYGYTF,TGTGCCAGTAGTAGGACAGGGGGCCTTATCGGCTATGGCTACACCTTC
TRBJ2-2,.,.,TRBV7-8,CASSLDLLEKTGELFF,TGTGCCAGCAGCTTAGATCTCCTCGAAAAGACCGGGGAGCTGTTTTTT
TRBJ2-7,many,TRBD2,TRBV20-1,CSARLAGVLSYEQYF,TGCAGTGCTAGACTAGCGGGGGTCCTCTCCTACGAGCAGTACTTC
TRBJ1-4,.,TRBD1,TRBV6-5,CASSQLSGAGGEKLFF,TGTGCCAGCAGCCAGTTATCCGGGGCAGGGGGCGAAAAACTGTTTTTT
TRBJ2-4,many,.,TRBV7-3,CASSLSFGGAKNIQYF,TGTGCCAGCAGCTTATCCTTCGGGGGAGCCAAAAACATTCAGTACTTC